Given below is one T cell receptor beta chain in context. Its antigen is not identified. The sample is drawn from a study of T cells in Graves' hyperthyroidism and ophthalmopathy. Study context: Peripheral blood was obtained at initial diagnosis, preceding any treatment. Overall study results and limits: Researchers found most expanded thyroid clonotypes above 0.001 in blood as well. Model-based prediction identified ophthalmopathy a median about 7 months prior to its onset.

CDR1 is SGDLS and CDR2 is YYNGEE in the germline V gene. There are 15 residues in the CDR3. Losses at the gene ends were 3 bases for V and 11 bases for J; bases not matched to a gene: 13. What was amplified from RNA transcripts were TCR beta CDR3 regions. First-round RT-PCR targeting the TCR CDR3 was performed with the HTBI primer set. TCRdb re-analysed the multiplex PCR reads in MiXCR, keeping a single row per CDR3 protein. Of some 350,000 distinct CDR3 sequences detected, 15% to 18% appear once; the ten largest clones hold roughly 25%. This TCR derives from a woman aged 18-29 years with Graves' hyperthyroidism that later progressed to Graves' ophthalmopathy. This chain links TRBV9 with TRBJ1-1; TRBD1 aligns across 10 bases. The sequenced material came from blood. The CDR3 DNA reads TGTGCCAGCAGCGGTTCACCGCGACAGGGGGCAGAGGCTTTCTTT. This translates into CASSGSPRQGAEAFF.